A single sample gave rise to the 25 T cell receptor beta chains below, sequenced in a study of radiotherapy plus CTLA-4 blockade in lung cancer. TCRdb's copy holds only in-frame clones and misses some; the assay was immunoSEQ multiplex PCR. The sample shows about 85,000 clones, around 87% of them seen only once. The sample in question was peripheral blood, obtained from a patient treated with radiotherapy plus ipilimumab. The receptor set was obtained from a human donor with non-small cell lung cancer who had a partial response to radiotherapy plus ipilimumab.

The J gene is TRBJ2-7, the V gene TRBV11-2; 8 bases are a match to TRBD1. V lost 1 base and J lost 0; bases outside the gene matches: 2. The CDR3 extends over 15 amino acids. Germline values: CDR1 SGHAT, CDR2 FQNNGV. The chain's CDR3 is CASSLGGQGSYEQYF. The CDR3 coding sequence is TGTGCCAGCAGCTTAGGAGGACAGGGCTCCTACGAGCAGTACTTC.

This chain uses TRBV15 with TRBJ2-5; 10 bases agree with TRBD1. CDR3 length: 16 amino acids. The junction had 9 bases not matched to a gene; V was cut back by 2 bases and J by 6 bases. Germline lookup yields CDR1 LNHNV and CDR2 YYDKDF (reference sequence). CDR3 protein: CATSRTTGQGGKTQYF. CDR3 DNA: TGTGCCACCAGCAGAACAACAGGACAGGGGGGGAAGACCCAGTACTTC.

A word on this clone: The identical CDR3 is also encoded by other nucleotide sequences in the sample. The gene calls are TRBV7-9 and TRBJ2-6; possibly TRBD1 for D (5 bases). V gave up 5 bases and J gave up 1 base, with 9 bases separating them. CDR3 length equals 15 residues. Per germline, CDR1 SEHNR and CDR2 FQNEAQ (reference sequence). The CDR3 nucleotides read TGTGCCAGCAGCCGCGGACAATCTGGGGCCAACGTCCTGACTTTC. Translation: CASSRGQSGANVLTF.

The rearrangement links TRBV7-9 to TRBJ2-3; TRBD1 aligns across 7 bases. V was pared by 6 bases and J by 4 bases, with 7 bases of the junction left unmatched. The length of the CDR3 is 14 residues. Germline V gives CDR1 SEHNR, CDR2 FQNEAQ (reference sequence). The CDR3 sequence: CASRFGQGADTQYF. The CDR3 DNA sequence: TGTGCCAGCAGATTTGGGCAGGGGGCAGATACGCAGTATTTT.

This chain connects TRBV27 to TRBJ2-1; 13 bases map to TRBD2. Trimming cost V 5 bases and J 10 bases; bases outside gene matches: 5. The germline gives CDR1 MNHEY, CDR2 SMNVEV (reference sequence). CDR3 length: 14 amino acids. The CDR3 protein is CASSLRLAGGEQFF. DNA for the CDR3: TGTGCCAGCAGTCTAAGACTAGCGGGAGGCGAGCAGTTCTTC.

This chain connects TRBV19 to TRBJ1-2; no reliable D call. Trimming removed 0 bases from V and 4 bases from J, with 9 bases in between. The CDR3 loop spans 14 amino acids. Germline CDR1 LNHDA, CDR2 SQIVND (reference sequence). The CDR3 region is CASSIDRVTYGYTF. In DNA, the CDR3 is TGTGCCAGTAGTATAGATCGGGTAACCTATGGCTACACCTTC.

This rearrangement joins TRBV29-1 to TRBJ2-4, with a possible D match to TRBD1 (5 bases). The V gene's germline CDR1 is SQVTM and CDR2 ANQGSEA. With 4 bases removed from V and 2 bases from J, the gap between germline ends came to 18 bases. The CDR3 runs 16 residues. This CDR3 reads CSVVFFRDGTKNIQYF. In DNA, the CDR3 is TGCAGCGTTGTTTTTTTCAGGGATGGGACCAAAAACATTCAGTACTTC.

This clone was detected a few times. The J gene is TRBJ2-1, the V gene TRBV27; 9 bases line up with TRBD2. With V trimmed by 4 bases and J by 6 bases, 13 bases remained unmatched. CDR3 length equals 17 residues. Germline V gene sequence: CDR1 MNHEY, CDR2 SMNVEV (reference sequence). CDR3 residues: CASSSSTSGLRVNEQFF. The CDR3, as DNA: TGTGCCAGCAGTTCATCGACTAGCGGACTAAGGGTCAATGAGCAGTTCTTC.

The chain has TRBV29-1 and TRBJ1-1; possibly TRBD1 for D (5 bases). The V gene's germline CDR1 is SQVTM and CDR2 ANQGSEA. This CDR3 comprises 12 residues. V lost 3 bases, J lost 6 bases, and 11 bases lay in between. In DNA, the CDR3 is TGCAGCGTTGAGGGGGGTTGGTCTGAAGCTTTCTTT. Its protein product is CSVEGGWSEAFF. Using reference TRBV29-1 and TRBJ1-1 for the parts outside the CDR3, the full variable domain is SAVISQKPSRDICQRGTSLTIQCQVDSQVTMMFWYRQQPGQSLTLIATANQGSEATYESGFVIDKFPISRPNLTFSTLTVSNMSPEDSSIYLCSVEGGWSEAFFGQGTRLTVV.

This rearrangement joins TRBV28 to TRBJ2-7, with D maybe TRBD1 (6 bases). The V gene's germline CDR1 is MDHEN and CDR2 SYDVKM. The length of the CDR3 is 14 residues. Trimming removed 6 bases from V and 6 bases from J, with 18 bases in between. CDR3 sequence reads: CASSRHPGAGEQYF. The CDR3 coding sequence is TGTGCCAGCAGCCGCCACCCAGGGGCTGGCGAGCAGTACTTC. Using reference TRBV28 and TRBJ2-7 for the parts outside the CDR3, the full variable domain is DVKVTQSSRYLVKRTGEKVFLECVQDMDHENMFWYRQDPGLGLRLIYFSYDVKMKEKGDIPEGYSVSREKKERFSLILESASTNQTSMYLCASSRHPGAGEQYFGPGTRLTVT.

The chain combines TRBV28 with TRBJ2-2; D might be TRBD1 (6 bases). The length of the CDR3 is 15 residues. Trimming took 1 base from V and 4 from J, leaving 10 bases between them. Germline V CDR1 and CDR2: MDHEN, SYDVKM. The chain's CDR3 is CASSLSGTPTGELFF. DNA for the CDR3: TGTGCCAGCAGTTTATCCGGGACACCCACCGGGGAGCTGTTTTTT.

The chain is built from TRBV18 and TRBJ2-6, with 8 bases aligning to TRBD1. The CDR3 spans 15 residues. V lost 3 bases to trimming and J lost 2 bases; unmatched junction nucleotides: 0. Germline CDR1 KGHSH, CDR2 LQKENI. The CDR3 coding sequence is TGTGCCAGCTCACCGACAGGGGCTGGGGCCAACGTCCTGACTTTC. Amino acid sequence: CASSPTGAGANVLTF. The full variable domain, rest sourced from reference TRBV18 and TRBJ2-6, is NAGVMQNPRHLVRRRGQEARLRCSPMKGHSHVYWYRQLPEEGLKFMVYLQKENIIDESGMPKERFSAEFPKEGPSILRIQQVVRGDSAAYFCASSPTGAGANVLTFGAGSRLTVL.

The gene calls are TRBV15 and TRBJ1-5; TRBD1 might be the D (6 bases). V lost 0 bases and J lost 4, with 19 bases in between. CDR1 and CDR2 (germline): LNHNV, YYDKDF (reference sequence). The CDR3 sequence is 18 residues long. The CDR3 region is CATSRDPVDRSQNQPQHF. CDR3 coding DNA: TGTGCCACCAGCAGAGACCCGGTCGACAGGAGTCAAAATCAGCCCCAGCATTTT.

This clone was seen a single time. This chain joins TRBV7-2 and TRBJ1-1, with 11 bases matching TRBD1. The CDR3 has 14 amino acids. The germline gives CDR1 SGHTA, CDR2 FQGNSA. Trimming cost V 5 bases and J 6 bases; bases outside gene matches: 5. CDR3 sequence: CASSPRTGGAEAFF. Written as DNA, the CDR3 is TGTGCCAGCAGCCCTCGGACAGGGGGCGCTGAAGCTTTCTTT.

The J gene is TRBJ2-3, the V gene TRBV5-1, with 8 positions matching TRBD2. Germline CDR1 SGHRS, CDR2 YFSETQ. V was pared by 5 bases and J by 5 bases, with 4 bases of the junction left unmatched. The CDR3 sequence is 13 residues long. CDR3 protein: CASRDLAGDTQYF. The CDR3, as DNA: TGCGCCAGCAGAGATCTAGCGGGAGATACGCAGTATTTT.

This chain joins TRBV7-2 and TRBJ1-6; 10 bases fit TRBD1. This CDR3 is built from 15 residues. Germline V CDR1 and CDR2: SGHTA, FQGNSA. V lost 4 bases to trimming and J lost 8 bases; unmatched junction nucleotides: 5. Written as DNA, the CDR3 is TGTGCCAGCAGCTCAACGGGACAGGGGTATTCACCCCTCCACTTT. This gives the protein CASSSTGQGYSPLHF.

This clone appeared a single time. The rearrangement uses TRBV29-1 and TRBJ1-2, with a tentative D call TRBD1 (6 bases). CDR1 is SQVTM, CDR2 ANQGSEA, per germline. This CDR3 spans 13 amino acids. V was clipped by 4 bases and J by 5 bases, with 14 bases between them. CDR3 in amino acids: CSVGRGAGYGYTF. The CDR3 nucleotides read TGCAGCGTTGGTCGGGGGGCTGGATATGGCTACACCTTC.

The V call is TRBV6-1, the J call TRBJ2-2; D is possibly TRBD2 (5 bases). Germline CDR1 is MNHNS and CDR2 is SASEGT. The CDR3 sequence is 15 residues long. The V end was cut by 2 bases, the J end by 3 bases, with 10 bases between. CDR3 amino acids: CASSERGYDTGELFF. The CDR3 region has the DNA TGTGCCAGCAGTGAAAGAGGGTATGACACCGGGGAGCTGTTTTTT.

V usage is TRBV30 and J usage is TRBJ1-1, with D unclear. Germline lookup yields CDR1 GTSNPN and CDR2 SVGIG (reference sequence). The CDR3 contains 13 residues. V was shortened by 1 base and J by 2 bases, with 8 bases between the two germline ends. The CDR3 nucleotides read TGTGCCTGGAGTGAGGGAGCAAACACTGAAGCTTTCTTT. Translation: CAWSEGANTEAFF. Variable domain in full (rest from reference TRBV30 and TRBJ1-1): SQTIHQWPATLVQPVGSPLSLECTVEGTSNPNLYWYRQAAGRGLQLLFYSVGIGQISSEVPQNLSASRPQDRQFILSSKKLLLSDSGFYLCAWSEGANTEAFFGQGTRLTVV.

This clone was seen just once. CDR3 nucleotide sequence: TGCGCCAGCAGCTTGGAGTCCCCTAGCGGGAGTGCGTCCTACAATGAGCAGTTCTTC. Translation gives CASSLESPSGSASYNEQFF. The V and J genes are TRBV5-1 and TRBJ2-1; 10 bases are a match to TRBD2. The ends lost 0 bases at V and 1 base at J; junction bases unmatched: 10. This CDR3 spans 19 amino acids. The germline V gene encodes CDR1 SGHRS and CDR2 YFSETQ. Looking up the rest from reference TRBV5-1 and TRBJ2-1 gives the full variable domain: KAGVTQTPRYLIKTRGQQVTLSCSPISGHRSVSWYQQTPGQGLQFLFEYFSETQRNKGNFPGRFSGRQFSNSRSEMNVSTLELGDSALYLCASSLESPSGSASYNEQFFGPGTRLTVL.

The V and J genes are TRBV14 and TRBJ2-4; tentatively, D is TRBD2 (6 bases). Germline loops: CDR1 SGHDN, CDR2 FVKESK. Trimming left V 4 bases short and J 7 bases short, with 8 bases between. The CDR3 runs 12 residues. The CDR3 DNA sequence: TGTGCCAGCAGCCCGACTAGGAACATTCAGTACTTC. Translating it yields CASSPTRNIQYF.

The chain carries TRBV19 and TRBJ2-7; a weak D match, TRBD1 (5 bases). CDR3 length equals 11 residues. CDR1 and CDR2 (germline): LNHDA, SQIVND (reference sequence). The V end lost 9 bases, the J end lost 5 bases, and 11 bases lay between the germline ends. CDR3 region: CASTQGHEQYF. CDR3 nucleotides: TGTGCCAGCACCCAGGGTCACGAGCAGTACTTC.

The V and J genes are TRBV6-5 and TRBJ1-2; a weak D match, TRBD1 (5 bases). The CDR3 consists of 12 residues. In germline, CDR1 is MNHEY, CDR2 SVGAGI. Trimming took 6 bases from V and 4 from J, leaving 9 bases between them. The CDR3 here is CASSKDSYGYTF. Here the CDR3 DNA reads TGTGCCAGCAGCAAAGACAGCTATGGCTACACCTTC.

This clone showed up just once. This chain's CDR3 is CAIMRQGTYNEQFF. DNA for the CDR3: TGTGCCATCATGAGACAGGGGACCTACAATGAGCAGTTCTTC. The chain recombines TRBV10-3 with TRBJ2-1; the match to TRBD1 covers 8 bases. The ends lost 7 bases at V and 2 bases at J; junction bases unmatched: 4. The CDR3 is 14 residues long. Germline CDR1 and CDR2: ENHRY and SYGVKD.

The chain is built from TRBV4-2 and TRBJ2-5; D is uncertain. The germline gives CDR1 LGHNA, CDR2 YNFKEQ. The V and J ends lost 5 bases and 1 base respectively, with 11 bases between them. The CDR3 spans 14 residues. The CDR3 loop reads CASSTPTAQETQYF. In DNA, the CDR3 is TGTGCCAGCAGCACGCCCACAGCCCAAGAGACCCAGTACTTC.